These 18 T cell receptor beta chains came from one sample sequenced in a study of PD-1 blockade in classical Hodgkin lymphoma. Sequencing used immunoSEQ multiplex PCR; TCRdb keeps in-frame clones, though not all of them. The data contain more than 40,000 clones, about 74% of them singletons. No patient escaped relapse after autologous stem cell transplantation, and brentuximab vedotin exposure varied. Sample: peripheral blood mononuclear cells (PBMCs), taken at baseline. These receptors came from a human donor with classical Hodgkin lymphoma.

In DNA, the CDR3 is TGTGCCAGCAGCCAAGAGGGTAGCGGATACGAGCAGTACTTC. Its translation: CASSQEGSGYEQYF. The chain combines TRBV4-2 with TRBJ2-7, with D possibly being TRBD2 (6 bases). Germline V gene data show CDR1 as LGHNA and CDR2 as YNFKEQ. V was trimmed by 0 bases and J by 4 bases, leaving 10 bases between them. This CDR3 comprises 14 residues.

This chain joins TRBV7-8 and TRBJ2-5; 16 bases are a match to TRBD2. The ends lost 10 bases at V and 4 bases at J; junction bases unmatched: 12. The V gene's germline CDR1 is SGHVS and CDR2 FQNEAQ. The CDR3 covers 17 residues. CDR3 loop: CATQTGTSGRATETQYF. The CDR3 DNA sequence: TGTGCCACCCAAACCGGGACTAGCGGGAGGGCCACAGAGACCCAGTACTTC.

The chain joins TRBV6-6 to TRBJ2-7; 10 nucleotides line up with TRBD2. Germline-derived CDR1 and CDR2 are MNHNY and SVGAGI (reference sequence). This CDR3 is built from 14 residues. V dropped 8 bases and J dropped 5; count of bases not matched to a gene: 9. In nucleotides, the CDR3 is TGTGCCAGCGAATTAGCGGGGGGAACCAACGAGCAGTACTTC. Protein product: CASELAGGTNEQYF.

The V gene is TRBV7-9, the J gene TRBJ2-1; 10 bases fit TRBD1. Germline assignment: CDR1 SEHNR and CDR2 FQNEAQ (reference sequence). Trimming cost V 5 bases and J 2 bases; bases outside gene matches: 9. This CDR3 has 17 residues. Here the CDR3 DNA reads TGTGCCAGCAGCCCCCGGTGGGGGACAGGGGCCTACAATGAGCAGTTCTTC. It is translated as CASSPRWGTGAYNEQFF. The entire variable domain, with the rest obtained from reference TRBV7-9 and TRBJ2-1, is as follows: DTGVSQNPRHKITKRGQNVTFRCDPISEHNRLYWYRQTLGQGPEFLTYFQNEAQLEKSRLLSDRFSAERPKGSFSTLEIQRTEQGDSAMYLCASSPRWGTGAYNEQFFGPGTRLTVL.

V gene TRBV6-5 combines with J gene TRBJ1-2; D remains ambiguous. The germline gives CDR1 MNHEY, CDR2 SVGAGI. This CDR3 region has 12 residues. V lost 6 bases and J 4 bases, leaving 9 bases between the germline ends. The CDR3 nucleotides are TGTGCCAGCAGGGACCCAATCTATGGCTACACCTTC. Translating gives CASRDPIYGYTF.

This clone appeared once. The chain joins TRBV4-2 to TRBJ1-2, with D maybe TRBD1 (6 bases). This CDR3 is built from 14 residues. Germline CDR1 LGHNA, CDR2 YNFKEQ. The V end was cut by 5 bases, the J end by 6 bases, with 16 bases between. The CDR3 sequence is CASSLGTSTDGYTF. In DNA form, the CDR3 reads TGTGCCAGCAGCTTGGGGACAAGTACAGATGGCTACACCTTC.

This clone was observed a single time. This chain links TRBV7-3 with TRBJ2-1; 8 bases match TRBD2. This CDR3 has 16 residues. Per the germline V gene, CDR1 is SGHTA and CDR2 is FQGTGA. Trimming took 2 bases from V and 1 from J; bases not matched to a gene: 4. CDR3 nucleotide sequence: TGTGCCAGCAGCTTAGCAAGCGGGAGTTCCTACAATGAGCAGTTCTTC. It yields the protein CASSLASGSSYNEQFF.

The chain is built from TRBV6-4 and TRBJ2-2; D is tentatively TRBD1 or TRBD2 (5 bases each). Germline V lookup: CDR1 MRHNA, CDR2 SNTAGT. Trimming pared 6 bases from V and 4 bases from J, leaving 12 bases between. The CDR3 has 14 residues. CDR3 DNA: TGTGCCAGCAGATCGGGACCTTCCACCGGGGAGCTGTTTTTT. It encodes CASRSGPSTGELFF.

This clone has just a few counts. The chain links TRBV28 to TRBJ1-3; D is ambiguous. Germline-derived CDR1 and CDR2 are MDHEN and SYDVKM. Trimming stripped 6 bases from V and 3 bases from J, with 9 bases between. This CDR3 contains 13 residues. CDR3 in amino acids: CASRGSLGNTIYF. In DNA form, the CDR3 reads TGTGCCAGCAGGGGAAGCCTTGGAAACACCATATATTTT.

The chain carries TRBV19 and TRBJ2-7, with unresolved D. CDR3 length: 13 amino acids. Germline values: CDR1 LNHDA, CDR2 SQIVND (reference sequence). The V end lost 4 bases, the J end lost 3 bases, and 10 bases lay between the germline ends. The CDR3 is CASSNMANYEQYF. In DNA, the CDR3 is TGTGCCAGTAGTAATATGGCAAACTACGAGCAGTACTTC.

The rearrangement uses TRBV28 and TRBJ1-5; D call uncertain. The V end was cut by 5 bases, the J end by 3 bases, with 20 bases between. The length of the CDR3 is 17 residues. Germline V gene sequence: CDR1 MDHEN, CDR2 SYDVKM. CDR3 sequence: CASSPTAGGVHNQPQHF. CDR3 sequence (DNA): TGTGCCAGCAGTCCTACGGCCGGTGGGGTGCACAATCAGCCCCAGCATTTT.

This sequence joins TRBV9 and TRBJ2-7; D is possibly TRBD2 (7 bases). Trimming removed 2 bases from V and 4 bases from J, with 13 bases in between. The CDR3 runs to 14 residues. Germline V gives CDR1 SGDLS, CDR2 YYNGEE. The CDR3 sequence: CASSVRGGGYEQYF. The DNA for the CDR3 is TGTGCCAGCAGCGTGAGGGGGGGCGGTTACGAGCAGTACTTC.

The chain employs TRBV30 and TRBJ2-7; TRBD2 aligns across 10 bases. The V segment lost 4 bases and the J segment 4 bases; nucleotides outside the gene matches: 1. The CDR3 has 12 amino acids. CDR1 is GTSNPN and CDR2 is SVGIG in the germline V gene (reference sequence). CDR3 DNA: TGTGCCTGGACTAGCGGGGGATACGAGCAGTACTTC. Translating gives CAWTSGGYEQYF.

J is TRBJ2-2 and V is TRBV2, with a possible D match to TRBD2 (5 bases). The V gene lost 8 bases and the J gene lost 5 bases, with 21 bases spanning the gap. The CDR3 totals 16 residues. Germline lookup yields CDR1 SNHLY and CDR2 FYNNEI. The CDR3 sequence is CASAETSLGATGELFF. The DNA for the CDR3 is TGTGCCAGCGCAGAAACTAGTCTAGGTGCTACCGGGGAGCTGTTTTTT.

The chain employs TRBV5-5 and TRBJ1-1, with 9 bases matching TRBD1. CDR1 is SGHKS, CDR2 YYEKEE, per germline (reference sequence). This CDR3 contains 12 residues. The junction had 9 bases not matched to a gene; V was cut back by 4 bases and J by 14 bases. The CDR3 loop is CASSNRQGDKFF. The CDR3 DNA sequence: TGTGCCAGCAGCAACCGACAGGGGGATAAATTCTTT. The full variable domain, completed using reference TRBV5-5 and TRBJ1-1, is DAGVTQSPTHLIKTRGQQVTLRCSPISGHKSVSWYQQVLGQGPQFIFQYYEKEERGRGNFPDRFSARQFPNYSSELNVNALLLGDSALYLCASSNRQGDKFFGQGTRLTVV.

The chain combines TRBV19 with TRBJ1-2, with D unresolved. The V end lost 5 bases, the J end lost 8 bases, and 18 bases lay between the germline ends. This CDR3 has 14 residues. CDR1 is LNHDA and CDR2 is SQIVND in the germline V gene (reference sequence). The CDR3 DNA follows: TGTGCCAGTAGTCGCGGACTGGGCCCTCTCGGCTACACCTTC. It is translated as CASSRGLGPLGYTF.

The chain uses TRBV11-3 and TRBJ2-1, with 7 positions matching TRBD2. The CDR3 runs to 15 residues. The V gene's germline CDR1 is SGHNT and CDR2 YENEEA. V dropped 3 bases and J dropped 2; count of bases not matched to a gene: 4. Here the CDR3 reads CASSLGGSPYNEQFF. The DNA of the CDR3 is TGTGCCAGCAGCTTGGGAGGGAGTCCCTACAATGAGCAGTTCTTC. Full variable domain (remainder filled in from reference TRBV11-3 and TRBJ2-1): EAGVVQSPRYKIIEKKQPVAFWCNPISGHNTLYWYLQNLGQGPELLIRYENEEAVDDSQLPKDRFSAERLKGVDSTLKIQPAELGDSAVYLCASSLGGSPYNEQFFGPGTRLTVL.

There are a few counts of this clone. Other DNA sequences in the sample encode the same CDR3. V usage is TRBV9 and J usage is TRBJ2-5, with 13 positions matching TRBD2. CDR3 length: 16 residues. The germline V gene encodes CDR1 SGDLS and CDR2 YYNGEE. After removal of 4 bases from V and 4 bases from J, the junction contained 7 bases not matched to a gene. CDR3 coding DNA: TGTGCCAGCAGCACCGGACTAGCGGGAGTAGGAGAGACCCAGTACTTC. It encodes CASSTGLAGVGETQYF. Based on the CDR3 plus reference TRBV9 and TRBJ2-5, the full variable domain is DSGVTQTPKHLITATGQRVTLRCSPRSGDLSVYWYQQSLDQGLQFLIQYYNGEERAKGNILERFSAQQFPDLHSELNLSSLELGDSALYFCASSTGLAGVGETQYFGPGTRLLVL.